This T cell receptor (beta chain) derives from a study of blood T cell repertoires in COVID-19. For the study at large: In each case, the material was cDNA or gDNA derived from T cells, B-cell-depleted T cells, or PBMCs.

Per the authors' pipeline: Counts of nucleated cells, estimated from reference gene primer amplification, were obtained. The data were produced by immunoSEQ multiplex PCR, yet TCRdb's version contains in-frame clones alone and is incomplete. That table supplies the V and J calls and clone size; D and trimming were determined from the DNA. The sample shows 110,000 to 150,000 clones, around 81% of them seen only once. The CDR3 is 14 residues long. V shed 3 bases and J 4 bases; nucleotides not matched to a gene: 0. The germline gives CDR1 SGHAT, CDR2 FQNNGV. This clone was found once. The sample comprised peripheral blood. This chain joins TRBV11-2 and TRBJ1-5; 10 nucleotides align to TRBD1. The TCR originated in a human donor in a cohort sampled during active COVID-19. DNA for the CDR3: TGTGCCAGCAGCTTGGGACAGGGGAATCAGCCCCAGCATTTT. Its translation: CASSLGQGNQPQHF.